These T cell receptor beta chains were read from a single sample in a study of blood T cell repertoires in COVID-19. This table comes from immunoSEQ multiplex PCR, and its TCRdb copy is limited to in-frame clones, with some not included. The table includes about 270,000 clones, around 89% detected once. Sequencing was done on a sample of PBMCs or T cells enriched from blood (not recorded which). These receptors all come from a woman between 18 and 30 years old who had recovered from COVID-19. The CDR3 runs from the conserved cysteine through the conserved F or W.

TRBV10-2	TRBJ2-2	CASSPSLATLNTGELFF
TRBV29-1	TRBJ1-3	CSVGRESGNTIYF
TRBV25-1	TRBJ2-7	CASSESGLADPYEQYF
TRBV19	TRBJ1-1	CASTWDSFEAFF
TRBV7-2	TRBJ1-4	CASSLVGLRTNEKLFF
TRBV6-5	TRBJ2-7	CASMAQTYEQYF
TRBV6-1	TRBJ2-7	CASRELGGAYGYEQYF
TRBV19	TRBJ1-6	CASSPRQGENSPLHF
TRBV2	TRBJ2-3	CASRAGTSGGLFTDTQYF
TRBV18	TRBJ1-1	CASSPLGQGATEAFF
TRBV9	TRBJ2-3	CASSGPRGDTQYF
TRBV4-1	TRBJ1-2	CASSQDWQGARSYGYTF
TRBV19	TRBJ1-3	CASNPASRGGGNTIYF
TRBV5-1	TRBJ1-1	CASSLSAGTQNTEAFF
TRBV20-1	TRBJ1-2	CSLQGVGGYTF
TRBV6-5	TRBJ1-5	CASSYGPTRGNQPQHF
TRBV7-2	TRBJ1-1	CASSLLGTANTEAFF
TRBV7-9	TRBJ2-1	CASKRGTYNEQFF
TRBV4-2	TRBJ1-1	CASSQILRQGRMNTEAFF
TRBV6-6	TRBJ1-6	CASSYPRDSNSPLHF
TRBV6-5	TRBJ1-2	CASSYGTGGIGYTF
TRBV6-6	TRBJ1-5	CASSPQPTGSNGQPQHF